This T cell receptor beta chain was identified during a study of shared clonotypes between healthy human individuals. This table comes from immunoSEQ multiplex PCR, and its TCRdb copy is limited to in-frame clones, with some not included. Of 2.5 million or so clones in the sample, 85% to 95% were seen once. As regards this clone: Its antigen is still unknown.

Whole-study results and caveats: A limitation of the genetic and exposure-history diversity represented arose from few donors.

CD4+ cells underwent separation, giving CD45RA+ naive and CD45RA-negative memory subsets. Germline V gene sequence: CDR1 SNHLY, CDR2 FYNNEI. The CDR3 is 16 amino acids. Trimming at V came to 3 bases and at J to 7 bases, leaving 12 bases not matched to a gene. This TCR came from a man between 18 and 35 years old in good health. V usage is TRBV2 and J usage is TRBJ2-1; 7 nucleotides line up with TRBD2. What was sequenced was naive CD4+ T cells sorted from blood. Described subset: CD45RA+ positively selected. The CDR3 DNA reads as TGTGCCAGCAGTGACTCTCTACCGGGAGGCAAAAATGAGCAGTTCTTC. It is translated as CASSDSLPGGKNEQFF.